The clone carrying this T cell receptor (beta chain) was seen more than once but under ten times. Its antigen is currently unknown. This sample stems from a study of beta chain features in type 1 diabetes. Findings and caveats of the study: More deletions and fewer insertions at VDJ junctions were found in patients with type 1 diabetes.

Germline CDR1 and CDR2: LGHNA and YNFKEQ. The CDR3 has 13 amino acids. The ends were cut back, 5 bases at V and 4 bases at J, with 12 bases in the middle. The study reverse transcribed the entire isolated RNA, so it sequenced expressed TCRB transcripts. Clones were sequenced by immunoSEQ multiplex PCR, and TCRdb holds only the in-frame ones, with some missing. Of a few hundred thousand clones in the sample, around 12% were seen once. The chain combines TRBV4-2 with TRBJ2-7, with D hard to call. Sequencing input: naive CD4+ T cells from blood. This receptor was taken from a man aged 18 to 30 in good health. The CDR3 spells CASSSLAMYEQYF. The CDR3 DNA is TGTGCCAGCAGCAGTCTCGCGATGTACGAGCAGTACTTC.